This T cell receptor beta chain was identified in a study of T cell changes during pregnancy in multiple sclerosis. Assay used: immunoSEQ multiplex PCR; TCRdb lists only in-frame clones, some missing. Of approximately 60,000 clones in the sample, 90% to 95% were seen once. Germline V gives CDR1 MNHEY, CDR2 SMNVEV (reference sequence). This CDR3 spans 14 amino acids. Deletions cut 6 bases from V and 1 base from J, with 10 bases between. The chain employs TRBV27 and TRBJ2-1, with D possibly matching TRBD1 (5 bases). The specimen was CD8+ T cells from peripheral blood mononuclear cells, collected in the third trimester of pregnancy. The receptor's source is a female donor with multiple sclerosis, enrolled in a pregnancy study. CDR3 in DNA: TGTGCCAGCAGCCCAACAGGATCCTACAATGAGCAGTTCTTC. Its translation: CASSPTGSYNEQFF.